Shown below are 21 T cell receptor beta chains from a single sample sequenced in a study of cytomegalovirus exposure and HLA in healthy donors. It was with 60 Vbeta and 13 Jbeta primers that the PCR ran. Using immunoSEQ multiplex PCR, the repertoire was profiled, and TCRdb retains in-frame clones only, with some absent. Of 150,000 to 200,000 clones detected, 8.5% to 10% appear once; the ten largest clones hold roughly 1.4%. Material for sequencing was PBMCs. The source is a woman aged 30 to 39 in good health and CMV-seropositive.

This clone was seen more than once but under ten times. The V call is TRBV2, the J call TRBJ2-1, with no clear D. Germline V gene lookup returns CDR1 SNHLY and CDR2 FYNNEI. CDR3 size: 11 residues. Between the trimmed V and J ends, which lost 6 bases and 13 bases, there was a span of 13 bases. The CDR3 DNA is TGTGCCAGCAGGGGCCCCCTCCTACAGTTCTTC. Translated, it gives CASRGPLLQFF.

Many counts were recorded for this clone. The chain couples TRBV14 to TRBJ1-2, with D perhaps matching TRBD1 (6 bases). This CDR3 region has 14 residues. Germline V gives CDR1 SGHDN, CDR2 FVKESK. The V end lost 3 bases, the J end lost 4 bases, and 12 bases lay between the germline ends. CDR3 sequence reads: CASSQVTGTYGYTF. CDR3 DNA: TGTGCCAGCAGCCAGGTTACAGGGACCTATGGCTACACCTTC.

In this sample, this clone turned up a few times. The chain carries TRBV11-1 and TRBJ2-7; 9 nucleotides line up with TRBD1. The J segment lost 7 bases and the V segment lost 3 bases, leaving 16 bases of the junction unmatched. Germline V lookup: CDR1 SGHAT, CDR2 FQDESV (reference sequence). CDR3 length equals 17 residues. This CDR3 reads CASSFEAGTGSSGEQYF. The DNA of the CDR3 is TGTGCCAGCAGCTTCGAAGCAGGGACAGGGAGTTCGGGGGAGCAGTACTTC.

This clone was picked up a small number of times. The V gene is TRBV7-9, the J gene TRBJ2-7, with 7 bases fitting TRBD1. CDR3 length equals 14 residues. The V gene end was trimmed by 0 bases and the J gene end by 5 bases; junction bases not matched to a gene: 4. The V gene's germline CDR1 is SEHNR and CDR2 FQNEAQ (reference sequence). CDR3 nucleotides: TGTGCCAGCAGCTTAGCAAGACAGGGAGACGAGCAGTACTTC. Amino acids: CASSLARQGDEQYF.

This sequence joins TRBV13 and TRBJ2-1; TRBD1 matches 11 bases. Germline loops: CDR1 PRHDT, CDR2 FYEKMQ (reference sequence). The CDR3 runs to 14 residues. Trimming removed 5 bases from V and 9 bases from J; junction bases left unmatched: 6. The DNA of the CDR3 is TGTGCCAGCAGCGGACAGGGGGCTTTGCGTGAGCAGTTCTTC. This translates into CASSGQGALREQFF.

The rearrangement joins TRBV11-2 to TRBJ2-4; TRBD2 matches 14 bases. Germline assignment: CDR1 SGHAT and CDR2 FQNNGV. The CDR3 is 18 residues long. The trim removed 5 bases at V and 0 bases at J, leaving 6 bases unmatched. The CDR3 bases are TGTGCCAGCAGCCCGGGGACTAGCGGGAGAGTAGCCAAAAACATTCAGTACTTC. It is translated as CASSPGTSGRVAKNIQYF.

This clone was detected only a few times. This chain links TRBV5-1 with TRBJ2-5, with D possibly TRBD1 on 6 matching bases. Looked up from germline, CDR1 is SGHRS and CDR2 is YFSETQ. The CDR3 runs 15 residues. The V end lost 2 bases, the J end lost 5 bases, and 16 bases lay between the germline ends. Here the CDR3 DNA reads TGCGCCAGCAGCTTCGTGACAGGTCTCGTGGAGACCCAGTACTTC. Amino acid sequence: CASSFVTGLVETQYF.

This chain joins TRBV5-1 and TRBJ2-1; 8 bases align to TRBD2. V shed 4 bases and J 6 bases; nucleotides not matched to a gene: 6. CDR3 length: 14 residues. The germline V gene has CDR1 SGHRS and CDR2 YFSETQ. The CDR3 DNA reads as TGCGCCAGCAGCGGGGGACTAGACCTCAATGAGCAGTTCTTC. As protein: CASSGGLDLNEQFF.

This clone was found a few times. V gene TRBV5-6 combines with J gene TRBJ2-3; possible D gene TRBD2, 5 bases. The V gene's germline CDR1 is SGHDT and CDR2 YYEEEE. The CDR3 has 12 amino acids. The ends were cut back, 4 bases at V and 9 bases at J, with 12 bases in the middle. This CDR3 is CASSKDFQTQYF. The DNA for the CDR3 is TGTGCCAGCAGCAAGGACTTCCAGACGCAGTATTTT.

This clone has just a few counts. The chain combines TRBV12-5 with TRBJ2-1; 10 nucleotides agree with TRBD2. The CDR3 length is 20 residues. The J segment lost 0 bases and the V segment lost 0 bases, leaving 11 bases of the junction unmatched. Germline V gene sequence: CDR1 LGHNT, CDR2 FRNRAP. CDR3 sequence (DNA): TGTGCTAGTGGTTTGGTACGGGGGACTAGCGCACTAAGCTCCTACAATGAGCAGTTCTTC. Its protein product is CASGLVRGTSALSSYNEQFF.

The chain joins TRBV7-9 to TRBJ2-1; tentatively, D is TRBD2 (5 bases). The CDR3 is 14 amino acids. The V gene's germline CDR1 is SEHNR and CDR2 FQNEAQ (reference sequence). The V and J ends lost 3 bases and 8 bases respectively, with 14 bases between them. DNA of the CDR3: TGTGCCAGCAGCTTGGGTCTGAGCGGAGATGAGCAGTTCTTC. Amino acid sequence: CASSLGLSGDEQFF.

This clone was observed a few times. The chain joins TRBV5-1 to TRBJ2-7; 11 nucleotides agree with TRBD2. Germline CDR1 is SGHRS and CDR2 is YFSETQ. The ends lost 0 bases at V and 4 bases at J; junction bases unmatched: 3. The CDR3 is 15 residues long. CDR3 DNA: TGCGCCAGCAGCTTGGGGGGGACTAGCGGTTACGAGCAGTACTTC. This encodes CASSLGGTSGYEQYF.

This rearrangement joins TRBV29-1 to TRBJ1-3; 8 positions match TRBD1. Trimming took 0 bases from V and 0 from J; bases not matched to a gene: 7. Germline assignment: CDR1 SQVTM and CDR2 ANQGSEA. CDR3 size: 17 residues. The CDR3 reads CSVEDLRQGISGNTIYF. CDR3 coding DNA: TGCAGCGTTGAAGATCTCCGACAGGGGATCTCTGGAAACACCATATATTTT.

This clone was recorded a few times. The chain links TRBV2 to TRBJ1-3, with 9 bases fitting TRBD1. The germline V gene encodes CDR1 SNHLY and CDR2 FYNNEI. The V and J ends lost 6 bases and 6 bases, in that order; junction bases with no gene match: 6. The CDR3 has 14 residues. CDR3 sequence (DNA): TGTGCCAGCAGGCTGGACAGGGGCTTAAACACCATATATTTT. Amino acid sequence: CASRLDRGLNTIYF.

The rearrangement uses TRBV2 and TRBJ2-3; no clear D gene. V lost 7 bases, J lost 5 bases, and 4 bases lay in between. Germline V gene sequence: CDR1 SNHLY, CDR2 FYNNEI. The CDR3 spans 10 residues. CDR3 residues: CASKRDTQYF. The DNA for the CDR3 is TGTGCCAGCAAGAGAGATACGCAGTATTTT. The variable domain in full, completed from reference TRBV2 and TRBJ2-3, reads EPEVTQTPSHQVTQMGQEVILRCVPISNHLYFYWYRQILGQKVEFLVSFYNNEISEKSEIFDDQFSVERPDGSNFTLKIRSTKLEDSAMYFCASKRDTQYFGPGTRLTVL.

This clone has a handful of counts. This chain links TRBV9 with TRBJ2-5, with TRBD2 matching over 8 bases. Germline V CDR1 and CDR2: SGDLS, YYNGEE. The V segment lost 4 bases and the J segment 5 bases; nucleotides outside the gene matches: 10. This CDR3 spans 15 amino acids. CDR3 region: CASSPTGTRKETQYF. CDR3 DNA sequence: TGTGCCAGCAGCCCCACGGGGACTAGGAAGGAGACCCAGTACTTC.

This clone was counted between two and nine times. The J gene is TRBJ2-6, the V gene TRBV9, with 11 bases aligning to TRBD2. With 0 bases clipped from V and 0 bases from J, the junction kept 11 bases outside the gene matches. This CDR3 region has 21 residues. The germline V gene encodes CDR1 SGDLS and CDR2 YYNGEE. CDR3 protein: CASSVAPPLAGAGSGANVLTF. As DNA, the CDR3 is TGTGCCAGCAGCGTAGCTCCTCCACTAGCGGGAGCCGGCTCTGGGGCCAACGTCCTGACTTTC.

The rearrangement uses TRBV2 and TRBJ2-1; a possible D gene is TRBD2 (6 bases). CDR3 length: 15 amino acids. Germline assignment: CDR1 SNHLY and CDR2 FYNNEI. The V gene lost 11 bases and the J gene lost 0 bases, with 17 bases spanning the gap. The CDR3, as DNA: TGTGCCTCATCCTCGGGGGTTTCCTCCTACAATGAGCAGTTCTTC. Its translation: CASSSGVSSYNEQFF.

CDR3 nucleotides: TGCGCCAGCAGCCAAGAGGGAGGGAGGGCCCAGGGGGAGCTGTTTTTT. Amino acid sequence: CASSQEGGRAQGELFF. The genes are TRBV4-1 and TRBJ2-2, with 7 bases aligning to TRBD2. CDR3 length: 16 residues. Germline lookup yields CDR1 MGHRA and CDR2 YSYEKL. V trimming: 0 bases; J trimming: 8 bases; junction bases outside the gene matches: 9.

A few counts support this clone. At one boundary the junction diverges from the germline segment, which might be a read error. J is TRBJ2-5 and V is TRBV30; TRBD2 is a possible D gene (7 bases). CDR3 length: 13 residues. Germline V gene lookup returns CDR1 GTSNPN and CDR2 SVGIG (reference sequence). The chain's CDR3 is CTWRLRGGETQYF. The CDR3, as DNA: TGTACCTGGAGGTTGAGGGGGGGAGAGACCCAGTACTTC.

J is TRBJ2-1 and V is TRBV7-9; D gene unclear. Per germline, CDR1 SEHNR and CDR2 FQNEAQ (reference sequence). The length of the CDR3 is 11 residues. Trimming took off 5 bases at V and 8 bases at J, with 7 bases between the two ends. The chain's CDR3 is CASSPLHEQFF. The DNA of the CDR3 is TGTGCCAGCAGCCCCCTCCATGAGCAGTTCTTC.